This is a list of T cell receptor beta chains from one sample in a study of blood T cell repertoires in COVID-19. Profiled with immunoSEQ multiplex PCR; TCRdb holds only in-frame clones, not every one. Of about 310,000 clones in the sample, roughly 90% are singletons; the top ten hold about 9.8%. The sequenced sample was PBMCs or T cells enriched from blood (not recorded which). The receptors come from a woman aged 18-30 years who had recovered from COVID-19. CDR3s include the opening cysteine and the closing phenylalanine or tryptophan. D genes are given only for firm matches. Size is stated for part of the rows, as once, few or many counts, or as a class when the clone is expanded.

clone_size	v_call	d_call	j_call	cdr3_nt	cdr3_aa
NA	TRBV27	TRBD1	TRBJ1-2	TGTGCCAGCAGTTTTTCGGGACAGGGTGGCTACACCTTC	CASSFSGQGGYTF
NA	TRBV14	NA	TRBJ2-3	TGTGCCAGCAGCCAACCCTCGGTGCGGGCCACAGGGGAGGTCACAGATACGCAGTATTTT	CASSQPSVRATGEVTDTQYF
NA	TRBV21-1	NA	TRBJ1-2	TGTGCCAGCAGCAATTGCGGTCAGGGACTTCATGGCTACACCTTC	CASSNCGQGLHGYTF
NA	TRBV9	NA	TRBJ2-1	TGTGCCAGCAGCGTAGCGGGAGTTGGACTGGGCGAGCAGTTCTTC	CASSVAGVGLGEQFF
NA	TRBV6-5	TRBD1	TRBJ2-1	TGTGCCAGCAGTTACGGGTCAGGGGGTGGCTACAATGAGCAGTTCTTC	CASSYGSGGGYNEQFF
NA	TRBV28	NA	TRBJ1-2	TGTGCCAGCAGTCCGACACCAACGAACTCTAACTATGGCTACACCTTC	CASSPTPTNSNYGYTF
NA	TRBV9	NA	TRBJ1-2	TGTGCCAGCAGCGTAGGGGCGCGGGTAGGCTACACCTTC	CASSVGARVGYTF
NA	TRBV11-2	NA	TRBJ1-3	TGTGCCAGCAGCTTAGCATCCGGAAACACCATATATTTT	CASSLASGNTIYF
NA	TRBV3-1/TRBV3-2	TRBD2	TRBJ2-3	TGTGCCAGCAGCCAAGATAGCGGGAGGAGAGATACGCAGTATTTT	CASSQDSGRRDTQYF
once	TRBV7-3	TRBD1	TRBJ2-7	TGTGCCAGCAGCTTAGGGACAGGTGGCGAGCAGTACTTC	CASSLGTGGEQYF
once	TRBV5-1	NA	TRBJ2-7	TGCGCCAGCAGTCGGGTTATCCAGGGCACAACCTACGAGCAGTACTTC	CASSRVIQGTTYEQYF
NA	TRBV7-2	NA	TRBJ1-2	TGTGCCAGCAGCCTCAATCCGGGGGGCTACACCTTC	CASSLNPGGYTF
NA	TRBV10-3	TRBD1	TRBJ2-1	TGTGCCATCAAAGAGCCGGGACAGGGTGCCCTCAATGAGCAGTTCTTC	CAIKEPGQGALNEQFF
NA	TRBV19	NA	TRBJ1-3	TGTGCCAGCCTAGGGAGTCCTCGTGGAAACACCATATATTTT	CASLGSPRGNTIYF
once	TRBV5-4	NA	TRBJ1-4	TGTGCCAGCAGCCTCCCGATAAGCAGTGGAGGAAATGAAAAACTGTTTTTT	CASSLPISSGGNEKLFF
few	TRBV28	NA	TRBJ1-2	TGTGCCAGCAGTTGGGGGGTTGGCTACACCTTC	CASSWGVGYTF
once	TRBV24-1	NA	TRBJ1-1	TGTGCCACCAGTGATAGAGGTTTCACTGAAGCTTTCTTT	CATSDRGFTEAFF
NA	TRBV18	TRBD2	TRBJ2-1	TGTGCCAGCTCACCAGGACAGACTAGCGGAAGAGGCCATGAGCAGTTCTTC	CASSPGQTSGRGHEQFF
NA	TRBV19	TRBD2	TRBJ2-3	TGTGCCAGTAGGCGGGAGGGGCAAGATACGCAGTATTTT	CASRREGQDTQYF
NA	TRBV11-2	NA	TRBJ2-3	TGTGCCAGCAGGGGCTATACGCAGTATTTT	CASRGYTQYF
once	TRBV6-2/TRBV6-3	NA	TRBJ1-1	TGTGCCAGCAGTTACCGGACAGATTACACTGAAGCTTTCTTT	CASSYRTDYTEAFF
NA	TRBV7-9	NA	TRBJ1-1	TGTGCCAGCAGCTTATCGAACAGCCGGTCCGCTGAAGCTTTCTTT	CASSLSNSRSAEAFF
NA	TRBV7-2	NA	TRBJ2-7	TGTGCCAGCAGTCGCTCCTACGAGCAGTACTTC	CASSRSYEQYF
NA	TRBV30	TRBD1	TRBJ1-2	TGTGCCTGGAACAGGGGAGCTAACTATGGCTACACCTTC	CAWNRGANYGYTF
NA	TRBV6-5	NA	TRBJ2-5	TGTGCCAGCAGTCTAGAAGAGACCCAGTACTTC	CASSLEETQYF
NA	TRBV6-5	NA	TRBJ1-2	TGTGCCAGCAGTTACGGCTTTCATGGCTACACCTTC	CASSYGFHGYTF
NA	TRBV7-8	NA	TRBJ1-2	TGTGCCAGCAGGAAAGCCGACAGCTATGGCTACACCTTC	CASRKADSYGYTF
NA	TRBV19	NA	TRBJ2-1	TGTGCCAGTAGTTTGACCGGGACTGTCTTCTACAATGAGCAGTTCTTC	CASSLTGTVFYNEQFF
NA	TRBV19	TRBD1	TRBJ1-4	TGTGCCAGTAGTGACGGACAGGGAGGGGAAAAACTGTTTTTT	CASSDGQGGEKLFF
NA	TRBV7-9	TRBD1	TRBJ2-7	TGTGCCAGCAGCTGGACTACTAAGGGACAGGGGCTCGAGCAGTACTTC	CASSWTTKGQGLEQYF
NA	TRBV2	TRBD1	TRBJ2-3	TGTGCCAGCAGTATCCGGGACAGGAACACAGATACGCAGTATTTT	CASSIRDRNTDTQYF
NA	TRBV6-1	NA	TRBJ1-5	TGTGCCAGCAGGGAAGGCGAAGGGGCCATGGGGCCCCAGCATTTT	CASREGEGAMGPQHF
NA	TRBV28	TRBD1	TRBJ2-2	TGTGCCAGCAGTGCGGTGGACAGGGGGTTTACCGGGGAGCTGTTTTTT	CASSAVDRGFTGELFF
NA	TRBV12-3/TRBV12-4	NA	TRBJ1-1	TGTGCCAGCAGTTTAGAGGAGACTGAAGCTTTCTTT	CASSLEETEAFF
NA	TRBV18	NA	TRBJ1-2	TGTGCCAGCTCACCAGATGCGGCAGGGTTTAACTATGGCTACACCTTC	CASSPDAAGFNYGYTF
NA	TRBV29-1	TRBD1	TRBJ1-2	TGCAGCTCCCGACAGGGGGATGGCTACACCTTC	CSSRQGDGYTF
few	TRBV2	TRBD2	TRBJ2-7	TGTGCCAGTACTAGAAGAGTAGCGGGAGGAGACGAGCAGTACTTC	CASTRRVAGGDEQYF
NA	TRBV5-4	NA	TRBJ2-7	TGTGCCAGCAGCTCCCCGGGACTCGAGACCGAGCAGTACTTC	CASSSPGLETEQYF
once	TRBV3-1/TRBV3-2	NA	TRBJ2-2	TGTGCCAGCAGCCAAGGGAGGAACACCGGGGAGCTGTTTTTT	CASSQGRNTGELFF
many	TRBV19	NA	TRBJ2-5	TGTGCCAGTAGTATAGGGAGGGCCGCGGAGACCCAGTACTTC	CASSIGRAAETQYF
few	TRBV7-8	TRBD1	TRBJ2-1	TGTGCCAGCAGCTGGGACAGGGGTTACAATGAGCAGTTCTTC	CASSWDRGYNEQFF
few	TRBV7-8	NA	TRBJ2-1	TGTGCCAGCAATCTTGGGGAGAAATACAATGAGCAGTTCTTC	CASNLGEKYNEQFF
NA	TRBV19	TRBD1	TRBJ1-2	TGTGCCAGTAGTATGTGGCAGGGGGCCTATGGCTACACCTTC	CASSMWQGAYGYTF
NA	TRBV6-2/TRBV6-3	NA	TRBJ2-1	TGTGCCAGCAGCGGTGGCAGCTCCTACAATGAGCAGTTCTTC	CASSGGSSYNEQFF
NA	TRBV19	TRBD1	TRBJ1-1	TGTGCCAGTAGTTTTCAGGGTGGACAGGGATCCGAAGCTTTCTTT	CASSFQGGQGSEAFF
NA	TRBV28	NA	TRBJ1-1	TGTGCCAGCAGTTTGCAGGGTGGCACTGAAGCTTTCTTT	CASSLQGGTEAFF
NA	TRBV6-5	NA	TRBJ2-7	TGTGCCAGCAGTCCCGGGGTCCGCCTAGAGCAGTACTTC	CASSPGVRLEQYF
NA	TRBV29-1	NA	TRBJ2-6	TGCAGCGTTGTTTTGCAGGCCAGCTCTGGGGCCAACGTCCTGACTTTC	CSVVLQASSGANVLTF
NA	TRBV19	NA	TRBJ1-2	TGTGCCAGTAAGAAACCCCGCGAAGAAGGCTACACCTTC	CASKKPREEGYTF
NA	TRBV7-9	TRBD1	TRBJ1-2	TGTGCCAGCAGCTTAACAGGGGCGGGGAAGGGCTACACCTTC	CASSLTGAGKGYTF
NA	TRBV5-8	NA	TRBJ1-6	TGTGCCAGCAGGCCGGGGATCGCGAATTCACCCCTCCACTTT	CASRPGIANSPLHF
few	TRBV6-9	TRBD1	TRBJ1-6	TGTGCCAGCAGTTATTCGTTGGGACAGATAAGGTCCTATAATTCACCCCTCCACTTT	CASSYSLGQIRSYNSPLHF
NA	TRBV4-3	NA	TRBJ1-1	TGCGCCAGCAGCCAAGATACAGGGTACACTGAAGCTTTCTTT	CASSQDTGYTEAFF
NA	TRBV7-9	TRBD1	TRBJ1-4	TGTGCCAGCAGTTTCGAGCCGGGACAGTACAATGAAAAACTGTTTTTT	CASSFEPGQYNEKLFF
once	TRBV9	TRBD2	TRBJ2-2	TGTGCCAGCAGCCCTACTAGCGGAGGGATCTCGAACACCGGGGAGCTGTTTTTT	CASSPTSGGISNTGELFF
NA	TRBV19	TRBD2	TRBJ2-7	TGTGCCAGTAGTATAACGGGACGGGGGGTCCACGAGCAGTACTTC	CASSITGRGVHEQYF
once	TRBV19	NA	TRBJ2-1	TGTGCCAGTAGTGTTCAGGGAGGCCATGAGCAGTTCTTC	CASSVQGGHEQFF
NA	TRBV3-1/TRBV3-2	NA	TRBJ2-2	TGTGCCAGCAGCCTACTAAACCCCGCCGGGGAGCTGTTTTTT	CASSLLNPAGELFF
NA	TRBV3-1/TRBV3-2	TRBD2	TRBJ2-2	TGTGCCAGCAGCCAAGAAAGGGCGGGAGGGGTCGGCGGGGAGCTGTTTTTT	CASSQERAGGVGGELFF